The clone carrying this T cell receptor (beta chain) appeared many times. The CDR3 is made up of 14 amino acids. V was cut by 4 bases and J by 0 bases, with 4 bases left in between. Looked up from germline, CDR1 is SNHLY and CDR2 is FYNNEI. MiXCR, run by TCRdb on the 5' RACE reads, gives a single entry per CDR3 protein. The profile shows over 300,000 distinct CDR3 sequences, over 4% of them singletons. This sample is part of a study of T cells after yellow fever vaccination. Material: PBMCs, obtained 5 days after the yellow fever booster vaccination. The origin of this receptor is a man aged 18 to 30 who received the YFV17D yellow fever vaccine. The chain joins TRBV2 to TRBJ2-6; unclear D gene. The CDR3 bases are TGTGCCAGCAGTGCCCGCTCTGGGGCCAACGTCCTGACTTTC. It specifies CASSARSGANVLTF.